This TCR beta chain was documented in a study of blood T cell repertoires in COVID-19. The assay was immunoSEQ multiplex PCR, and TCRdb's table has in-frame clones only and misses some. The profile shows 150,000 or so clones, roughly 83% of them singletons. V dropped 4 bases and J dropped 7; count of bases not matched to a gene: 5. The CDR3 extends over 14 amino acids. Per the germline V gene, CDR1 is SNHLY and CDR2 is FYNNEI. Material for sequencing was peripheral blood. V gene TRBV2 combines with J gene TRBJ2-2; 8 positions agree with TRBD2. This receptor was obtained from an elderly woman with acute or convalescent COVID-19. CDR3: CASSARGGGGELFF. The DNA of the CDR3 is TGTGCCAGCAGTGCTCGGGGGGGCGGCGGGGAGCTGTTTTTT.